Each of the 12 T cell receptor beta chains below was sequenced from the same sample in a study of human thymus T cells. Corrective cardiac operations yielded the resected thymus tissue. Assay used: immunoSEQ multiplex PCR; TCRdb lists only in-frame clones, some missing. The sample yields 65,000 to 90,000 clones, 85% to 95% seen once. What was sequenced was thymus tissue. These TCRs come from a girl under three years old with a congenital heart defect but otherwise immunologically healthy.

This clone was recorded only once. The chain uses TRBV12-5 and TRBJ2-3; 7 nucleotides match TRBD1. V shed 7 bases, J shed 2 bases, and the junction held 9 bases outside the gene matches. The CDR3 length is 15 residues. Germline CDR1 and CDR2: LGHNT and FRNRAP. The CDR3 region has the DNA TGTGCTAGTGCCCCGTTACAGGGGAACACAGATACGCAGTATTTT. This gives the protein CASAPLQGNTDTQYF.

This clone was seen only a few times. The CDR3, as DNA: TGTGCCAGCAGTAGTAGACCTCCGGAGGTCTATGGCTACACCTTC. Protein product: CASSSRPPEVYGYTF. The rearrangement uses TRBV6-6 and TRBJ1-2; no definite D call. Germline lookup yields CDR1 MNHNY and CDR2 SVGAGI (reference sequence). The V and J ends lost 5 bases and 4 bases respectively, with 17 bases between them. The CDR3 runs to 15 residues.

V usage is TRBV6-5 and J usage is TRBJ2-5; 9 bases agree with TRBD2. The germline gives CDR1 MNHEY, CDR2 SVGAGI. The CDR3 is 15 residues long. Unmatched junction bases numbered 4, after V lost 0 bases and J lost 5 bases. In DNA form, the CDR3 reads TGTGCCAGCAGTTACTCTAGCGGGAGTAGCGAGACCCAGTACTTC. Amino acids: CASSYSSGSSETQYF.

The CDR3 sequence: CAISEHRTSIYEQYF. DNA of the CDR3: TGTGCCATCAGTGAGCACCGGACTAGTATCTACGAGCAGTACTTC. The rearrangement joins TRBV10-3 to TRBJ2-7; 7 bases fit TRBD2. Per the germline V gene, CDR1 is ENHRY and CDR2 is SYGVKD. V gave up 2 bases and J gave up 3 bases; unmatched junction bases: 7. This CDR3 is built from 15 residues.

This chain uses TRBV7-2 with TRBJ2-2, with unresolved D. This CDR3 is 11 amino acids long. Germline values: CDR1 SGHTA, CDR2 FQGNSA. V was pared by 2 bases and J by 5 bases, with 0 bases between. The CDR3 here is CASSLTGELFF. Here the CDR3 DNA reads TGTGCCAGCAGCTTAACCGGGGAGCTGTTTTTT.

The gene calls are TRBV10-1 and TRBJ2-3; 11 bases match TRBD2. The CDR3 spans 20 residues. V shed 0 bases and J 5 bases; nucleotides not matched to a gene: 16. Germline V gives CDR1 WNHNN, CDR2 SYGVQD (reference sequence). The CDR3 bases are TGCGCCAGCAGTGAGTCTAAGGACACCCAACTAGCGGGAGTGATAGATACGCAGTATTTT. This gives the protein CASSESKDTQLAGVIDTQYF.

This sequence joins TRBV30 and TRBJ2-1; TRBD2 might be the D (6 bases). CDR1 and CDR2 (germline): GTSNPN, SVGIG (reference sequence). The CDR3 has 12 residues. Trimming removed 4 bases from V and 5 bases from J, with 9 bases in between. The CDR3: CAWTTSHNEQFF. DNA of the CDR3: TGTGCCTGGACGACTAGTCACAATGAGCAGTTCTTC.

The rearrangement joins TRBV6-1 to TRBJ1-5, with D possibly matching TRBD1 (6 bases). CDR1 and CDR2 (germline): MNHNS, SASEGT. V lost 4 bases, J lost 5 bases, and 12 bases lay in between. The CDR3 has 14 residues. Here the CDR3 reads CASSARGRHQPQHF. The DNA for the CDR3 is TGTGCCAGCAGTGCCAGGGGTCGGCATCAGCCCCAGCATTTT.

The CDR3 loop reads CASSQVWGDNQPQHF. In nucleotides, the CDR3 is TGCGCCAGCAGCCAAGTATGGGGCGACAATCAGCCCCAGCATTTT. The J gene is TRBJ1-5, the V gene TRBV4-1, with a tentative D call TRBD1 (5 bases). Germline CDR1 and CDR2: MGHRA and YSYEKL. This CDR3 comprises 15 residues. The V end was cut by 1 base, the J end by 3 bases, with 10 bases between.

The chain employs TRBV19 and TRBJ1-4; 9 bases line up with TRBD1. CDR3 length: 16 amino acids. The V gene's germline CDR1 is LNHDA and CDR2 SQIVND (reference sequence). V was clipped by 7 bases and J by 6 bases; unmatched bases: 12. This chain's CDR3 is CASMGPGTGKDEKLFF. CDR3 in DNA: TGTGCCAGTATGGGGCCTGGGACAGGGAAGGATGAAAAACTGTTTTTT.

This chain joins TRBV27 and TRBJ1-2, with D possibly matching TRBD1 (5 bases). Germline V gene lookup returns CDR1 MNHEY and CDR2 SMNVEV (reference sequence). V shed 5 bases and J shed 5 bases, with 18 bases lying between them. This CDR3 is 15 amino acids long. The chain's CDR3 is CASSPTKRSGYGYTF. The DNA for the CDR3 is TGTGCCAGCAGTCCGACGAAACGATCAGGGTATGGCTACACCTTC.

The rearrangement uses TRBV7-9 and TRBJ1-3, with D tentatively TRBD1 (6 bases). V was pared by 5 bases and J by 3 bases, with 14 bases between. CDR1 is SEHNR and CDR2 is FQNEAQ in the germline V gene (reference sequence). The CDR3 is 15 amino acids. The CDR3 DNA follows: TGTGCCAGCAGCCTTACCGGACAGAATGGAAACACCATATATTTT. This encodes CASSLTGQNGNTIYF.